This T cell receptor beta chain came from a study of T cell responses to AZD1222 COVID-19 vaccine. Findings of the study overall: Per reports, nearly half of all spike-specific TCRs target regions that are unmutated in variants.

Repertoires were generated with immunoSEQ multiplex PCR, while TCRdb's copy carries only in-frame clones and drops some. In the table there are more than 80,000 clones, 85% to 90% of which are singletons. In germline, CDR1 is MDHEN, CDR2 SYDVKM. This CDR3 has 15 residues. The V and J ends lost 0 bases and 7 bases respectively, with 12 bases between them. This clone has only one observation. Its antigen is unidentified. The V call is TRBV28, the J call TRBJ1-4; D may be TRBD1 (5 bases). The source is an adult in good health. The sequenced sample was peripheral blood, obtained on day 0 of AZD1222 vaccination. The CDR3 protein is CASSLWGGTLEKLFF. For the CDR3, the DNA is TGTGCCAGCAGTTTATGGGGTGGGACCCTTGAAAAACTGTTTTTT. The whole variable domain, remainder taken from reference TRBV28 and TRBJ1-4, is DVKVTQSSRYLVKRTGEKVFLECVQDMDHENMFWYRQDPGLGLRLIYFSYDVKMKEKGDIPEGYSVSREKKERFSLILESASTNQTSMYLCASSLWGGTLEKLFFGSGTQLSVL.